What follows describes a single T cell receptor beta chain. The antigen remains undetermined. This sample was included in a study of long-term antiretroviral therapy in people with HIV. Points from the study as a whole: HIV repertoires spanned tighter CDR3 length ranges than controls did. Pre-ART expanded clones dominated the repertoire at every time point.

Participants living with HIV all received treatment in the United States. Sequencing used immunoSEQ v3.0 at survey level. The method was immunoSEQ multiplex PCR; TCRdb's version includes in-frame clones alone and lacks a portion of them. This table has under 25,000 clones, just over 90% appearing once. Trimming took 0 bases from V and 6 from J, leaving 16 bases between them. CDR1 is LGHNA, CDR2 YSLEER, per germline. This CDR3 region has 16 residues. The source of this sequence is a middle-aged woman with HIV. This chain connects TRBV4-3 to TRBJ2-3; D might be TRBD1 or TRBD2, each matching 6 bases. Sequences were derived from unsorted PBMCs, sampled 7.6 years after starting antiretroviral therapy. The CDR3 DNA follows: TGCGCCAGCAGCCAAGATGGAGGGGGTGCTCTTGATACGCAGTATTTT. Protein sequence: CASSQDGGGALDTQYF.